Below are 21 T cell receptor beta chains sequenced from a single sample in a study of blood T cell repertoires in COVID-19. Method: immunoSEQ multiplex PCR; TCRdb's copy keeps in-frame clones and lacks some. Of almost 400,000 clones in the sample, approximately 89% are singletons; the top ten hold 1.7%. The specimen was PBMCs or T cells enriched from blood (not recorded which). These receptors were collected from a woman in her 30s who had recovered from COVID-19.

The chain joins TRBV5-1 to TRBJ2-7, with 7 positions matching TRBD1. Germline trimming cut 5 bases from V and 7 bases from J; bases unmatched to any gene: 15. The CDR3 sequence is 15 residues long. CDR1 is SGHRS, CDR2 YFSETQ, per germline. This CDR3 is CASSRDSHLWLEQYF. The CDR3 DNA is TGCGCCAGCAGTCGGGACAGCCATCTTTGGCTAGAGCAGTACTTC. The full variable domain, rest sourced from reference TRBV5-1 and TRBJ2-7, is KAGVTQTPRYLIKTRGQQVTLSCSPISGHRSVSWYQQTPGQGLQFLFEYFSETQRNKGNFPGRFSGRQFSNSRSEMNVSTLELGDSALYLCASSRDSHLWLEQYFGPGTRLTVT.

In DNA, the CDR3 is TGCGCCAGCAGCTTGGCGGGAGACCGCACAGATACGCAGTATTTT. It is translated as CASSLAGDRTDTQYF. The chain joins TRBV5-1 to TRBJ2-3; D possibly corresponds to TRBD2 (6 bases). V lost 0 bases and J lost 1, with 9 bases in between. The CDR3 runs to 15 residues. Per the germline V gene, CDR1 is SGHRS and CDR2 is YFSETQ.

The chain links TRBV5-1 to TRBJ1-4; D unclear. CDR1 is SGHRS and CDR2 is YFSETQ in the germline V gene. The CDR3 consists of 14 residues. Trimming took off 4 bases at V and 6 bases at J, with 13 bases between the two ends. The CDR3 is CASSRGKVDEKLFF. CDR3 nucleotides: TGCGCCAGCAGCCGAGGGAAAGTTGATGAAAAACTGTTTTTT.

This chain links TRBV3-1 (or the pseudogene TRBV3-2) with TRBJ2-7; TRBD2 matches at 11 bases. J gave up 13 bases and V 4 bases, and 3 bases lay outside the gene matches. CDR1 is LGHDT and CDR2 is YNNKEL in the germline V gene (reference sequence). The CDR3 length is 11 residues. This CDR3 reads CASSLGLAVYF. The CDR3 DNA sequence: TGTGCCAGCAGCCTGGGACTAGCGGTCTACTTC.

In its sample, this clone was seen once. V is TRBV5-5 and J is TRBJ2-1; 10 positions agree with TRBD1. The CDR3 is 19 amino acids. Germline V lookup: CDR1 SGHKS, CDR2 YYEKEE (reference sequence). J was trimmed by 8 bases and V by 3 bases; bases with no gene match: 20. CDR3 bases: TGTGCCAGCAGCTCGGACCAAGGACTGACAGGGGGCTTTCTTCATGAGCAGTTCTTC. Amino acids: CASSSDQGLTGGFLHEQFF.

The chain uses TRBV19 and TRBJ2-7; TRBD1 might be the D (5 bases). The CDR3 runs to 13 residues. CDR1 and CDR2 from the germline V gene are LNHDA and SQIVND (reference sequence). Trimming took off 3 bases at V and 6 bases at J, with 12 bases between the two ends. The CDR3 region has the DNA TGTGCCAGTAGTATCCTGGGTCAGGGCGAGCAGTACTTC. This gives the protein CASSILGQGEQYF. The full variable domain, with the rest looked up from reference TRBV19 and TRBJ2-7, is DGGITQSPKYLFRKEGQNVTLSCEQNLNHDAMYWYRQDPGQGLRLIYYSQIVNDFQKGDIAEGYSVSREKKESFPLTVTSAQKNPTAFYLCASSILGQGEQYFGPGTRLTVT.

The chain has TRBV4-3 and TRBJ2-6, with D tentatively TRBD2 (5 bases). V dropped 1 base and J dropped 0 bases, with 16 bases sitting between them. This CDR3 contains 19 residues. Germline CDR1 is LGHNA and CDR2 is YSLEER. The CDR3 sequence is CASSQGWMAGGSGANVLTF. The CDR3 DNA reads as TGCGCCAGCAGCCAAGGGTGGATGGCGGGTGGCTCTGGGGCCAACGTCCTGACTTTC.

The V call is TRBV7-7, the J call TRBJ2-5; tentative D call: TRBD2 (6 bases). This CDR3 spans 13 amino acids. Germline V gene sequence: CDR1 SSHAT, CDR2 FNYEAQ (reference sequence). Trimming cost V 2 bases and J 5 bases, with 9 bases left between them. CDR3 in DNA: TGTGCCAGCAGCTTATACGGAGGGGAGACCCAGTACTTC. It yields the protein CASSLYGGETQYF.

The chain carries TRBV30 and TRBJ1-4; D gene ambiguous. The germline CDR1 and CDR2 sequences are GTSNPN and SVGIG (reference sequence). This CDR3 spans 13 amino acids. The V end lost 0 bases, the J end lost 4 bases, and 6 bases lay between the germline ends. The CDR3 protein is CAWSVLRNEKLFF. The CDR3 DNA reads as TGTGCCTGGAGTGTACTCCGTAATGAAAAACTGTTTTTT.

The chain joins TRBV28 to TRBJ1-5, with 7 bases identical to TRBD1. From germline, CDR1 is MDHEN and CDR2 SYDVKM. The length of the CDR3 is 15 residues. The ends lost 4 bases at V and 2 bases at J; junction bases unmatched: 5. The CDR3 protein is CASSYEGTGNQPQHF. CDR3 nucleotide sequence: TGTGCCAGCAGTTACGAAGGGACAGGCAATCAGCCCCAGCATTTT.

This chain uses TRBV4-1 with TRBJ2-3; tentative D call: TRBD1 (5 bases). Germline-derived CDR1 and CDR2 are MGHRA and YSYEKL. The CDR3 has 15 residues. V was cut by 1 base and J by 4 bases, with 12 bases left in between. The CDR3 nucleotides are TGCGCCAGCAGCCAAGCCAGTGGGGCCCCAGATACGCAGTATTTT. Its protein is CASSQASGAPDTQYF.

The rearrangement joins TRBV10-3 to TRBJ1-5; maybe TRBD1 (5 bases). V lost 3 bases and J lost 7, with 13 bases in between. The CDR3 is 14 amino acids. Germline values: CDR1 ENHRY, CDR2 SYGVKD. The CDR3 sequence is CAISERGTGQPQHF. The DNA of the CDR3 is TGTGCCATCAGTGAACGGGGGACGGGGCAGCCCCAGCATTTT.

The chain links TRBV6-5 to TRBJ1-4; TRBD1 might be the D (6 bases). V was shortened by 7 bases and J by 5 bases, with 11 bases between the two germline ends. The CDR3 has 13 amino acids. Germline CDR1 is MNHEY and CDR2 is SVGAGI. Here the CDR3 reads CASIQGLNEKLFF. The CDR3 coding sequence is TGTGCCAGCATACAGGGACTAAATGAAAAACTGTTTTTT.

This clone has a handful of counts. Written as DNA, the CDR3 is TGTGCCAGCTCCCCGGTTGAGGGTAGGGGGACTGAAGCTTTCTTT. Encoded protein: CASSPVEGRGTEAFF. The J gene is TRBJ1-1, the V gene TRBV18, with TRBD1 as a possible D gene (6 bases). Looked up from germline, CDR1 is KGHSH and CDR2 is LQKENI. The CDR3 has 15 residues. The V and J ends lost 6 bases and 5 bases respectively, with 19 bases between them. Full variable domain (rest looked up from reference TRBV18 and TRBJ1-1): NAGVMQNPRHLVRRRGQEARLRCSPMKGHSHVYWYRQLPEEGLKFMVYLQKENIIDESGMPKERFSAEFPKEGPSILRIQQVVRGDSAAYFCASSPVEGRGTEAFFGQGTRLTVV.

The CDR3 here is CASRDAGGPPDTQYF. In DNA form, the CDR3 reads TGTGCCAGTAGGGACGCGGGGGGCCCGCCGGATACGCAGTATTTT. This chain links TRBV19 with TRBJ2-3; TRBD2 matches at 8 bases. The CDR3 length is 15 residues. V trimming: 6 bases; J trimming: 6 bases; junction bases outside the gene matches: 11. Looked up from germline, CDR1 is LNHDA and CDR2 is SQIVND (reference sequence).

This clone has a single count. This rearrangement joins TRBV9 to TRBJ2-2; 8 bases align to TRBD1. The CDR3 has 18 residues. Germline V gene data show CDR1 as SGDLS and CDR2 as YYNGEE. J was trimmed by 3 bases and V by 3 bases; bases with no gene match: 13. Here the CDR3 reads CASSGRQGRNLYTGELFF. For the CDR3, the DNA is TGTGCCAGCAGCGGCCGACAGGGGCGTAATTTATACACCGGGGAGCTGTTTTTT. Variable domain in full (rest from reference TRBV9 and TRBJ2-2): DSGVTQTPKHLITATGQRVTLRCSPRSGDLSVYWYQQSLDQGLQFLIQYYNGEERAKGNILERFSAQQFPDLHSELNLSSLELGDSALYFCASSGRQGRNLYTGELFFGEGSRLTVL.

The chain couples TRBV9 to TRBJ2-5; 11 positions match TRBD1. V trimming: 3 bases; J trimming: 5 bases; junction bases outside the gene matches: 12. This CDR3 is 17 amino acids long. Germline lookup yields CDR1 SGDLS and CDR2 YYNGEE. Written as DNA, the CDR3 is TGTGCCAGCAGCGCCCCCAGGACAGGGGGCATGAGGGAGACCCAGTACTTC. It translates to CASSAPRTGGMRETQYF.

The chain combines TRBV3-1 (or the pseudogene TRBV3-2) with TRBJ2-2, with D possibly TRBD2 on 5 matching bases. Germline CDR1 and CDR2: LGHDT and YNNKEL (reference sequence). Trimming took off 4 bases at V and 6 bases at J, with 21 bases between the two ends. The CDR3 runs 17 residues. The CDR3 DNA is TGTGCCAGCAGCCCGGATTGGGCTAGCTATCAGGCCGGGGAGCTGTTTTTT. Its translation: CASSPDWASYQAGELFF.

The chain employs TRBV6-4 and TRBJ1-6; 7 bases are a match to TRBD1. The germline CDR1 and CDR2 sequences are MRHNA and SNTAGT. The CDR3 sequence is 15 residues long. V trimming: 3 bases; J trimming: 7 bases; junction bases outside the gene matches: 6. The CDR3, as DNA: TGTGCCAGCAGTGAGGACAGGCTTGTGAATTCACCCCTCCACTTT. Its translation: CASSEDRLVNSPLHF.

The gene calls are TRBV28 and TRBJ1-1, with D tentatively TRBD1 (5 bases). Germline-derived CDR1 and CDR2 are MDHEN and SYDVKM. The V end was cut by 5 bases, the J end by 0 bases, with 13 bases between. This CDR3 has 15 residues. For the CDR3, the DNA is TGTGCCAGCAGTCCACTCGACAGAATGAACACTGAAGCTTTCTTT. It codes for CASSPLDRMNTEAFF.

The chain is built from TRBV5-4 and TRBJ2-3; D is possibly TRBD2 (6 bases). CDR1 and CDR2 (germline): SGHNT, YYREEE (reference sequence). Trimming stripped 4 bases from V and 6 bases from J, with 6 bases between. The CDR3 is made up of 11 amino acids. CDR3 DNA: TGTGCCAGCAGCCGGGGGGATACGCAGTATTTT. Translated: CASSRGDTQYF.